This entry is about one T cell receptor (beta chain). The record originates from a study of blood T cell repertoires in COVID-19. About the study: The United States, Italy and Spain supplied acute and convalescent COVID-19 samples.

Patients of the Seattle cohort, enrolled during active infection, were followed longitudinally. CDR3 length equals 17 residues. Trimming removed 4 bases from V and 2 bases from J; junction bases left unmatched: 11. Germline V lookup: CDR1 SGHRS, CDR2 YFSETQ. Original methodology: Reference gene primer amplification in the assay estimated nucleated cell counts. Sequenced by immunoSEQ multiplex PCR; TCRdb stores in-frame clones only, minus some. D and trimming come from the DNA, and the V and J calls and clone size come from that table. The table lists some 72,000 clones, less than 90% of them singletons.

The material sequenced was peripheral blood. V usage is TRBV5-1 and J usage is TRBJ2-7; 11 bases are a match to TRBD1. This receptor was taken from a man aged 50-59 years with COVID-19, enrolled during active disease. CDR3 coding DNA: TGCGCCAGCAGCAAAAGAGTACCGGGACAGGGGGCCTACGAGCAGTACTTC. As protein: CASSKRVPGQGAYEQYF.